Shown below are 32 T cell receptor beta chains from a single sample sequenced in a study of response to subunit inactivated influenza vaccine. One entry per CDR3 protein results from TCRdb running MiXCR on the RT-PCR reads. The sample includes around 200,000 distinct CDR3 sequences, under 15% of them seen just once. The sequences come from CD8+ T cells sorted from PBMCs, collected approximately 5 days after vaccination. Receptors were obtained from a man between 45 and 60 years old who received an inactivated influenza vaccine.

The gene calls are TRBV10-2 and TRBJ2-3; either TRBD1 or TRBD2 may supply D (6 bases each). The CDR3 runs to 20 residues. V lost 3 bases to trimming and J lost 1 base, with 26 bases between them. In germline, CDR1 is WSHSY, CDR2 SAAADI. As DNA, the CDR3 is TGCGCCAGCAGTGACCCCGGGGGACACCTTACACAGGGCGGCACAGATACGCAGTATTTT. Its protein is CASSDPGGHLTQGGTDTQYF.

The CDR3 DNA is TGTGCCAGCAGCGTAGATGGGGGAGCGGCCTACGAGCAGTACTTC. Protein product: CASSVDGGAAYEQYF. The gene calls are TRBV9 and TRBJ2-7, with D tentatively TRBD1 or TRBD2 (5 bases each). The CDR3 loop spans 15 amino acids. Per the germline V gene, CDR1 is SGDLS and CDR2 is YYNGEE. V lost 0 bases and J lost 2, with 12 bases in between.

This clonotype was found a few times. The V gene is TRBV20-1, the J gene TRBJ2-7, with D tentatively TRBD1 (6 bases). The CDR3 consists of 16 residues. CDR1 DFQATT and CDR2 SNEGSKA come from the germline V gene (reference sequence). The V end lost 3 bases, the J end lost 0 bases, and 18 bases lay between the germline ends. The DNA for the CDR3 is TGCAGTGCTAGGTCCTTACGGGACACGAACTCCTACGAGCAGTACTTC. Residues: CSARSLRDTNSYEQYF.

The chain is built from TRBV25-1 and TRBJ1-1; D gene unclear. Germline CDR1 MGHDK, CDR2 SYGVNS. The CDR3 extends over 12 amino acids. Trimming took 2 bases from V and 7 from J, leaving 8 bases between them. As DNA, the CDR3 is TGTGCCAGCAGTGAACAACAAGGTGAAGCTTTCTTT. It translates to CASSEQQGEAFF.

The chain combines TRBV27 with TRBJ2-5, with 7 nucleotides matching TRBD2. Germline trimming cut 3 bases from V and 2 bases from J; bases unmatched to any gene: 12. This CDR3 region has 17 residues. Per the germline V gene, CDR1 is MNHEY and CDR2 is SMNVEV (reference sequence). The CDR3 protein is CASSFSHASGYQETQYF. CDR3 sequence (DNA): TGTGCCAGCAGTTTTTCCCACGCTAGCGGTTATCAAGAGACCCAGTACTTC.

This clonotype was detected many times. The chain couples TRBV28 to TRBJ2-7; 7 nucleotides align to TRBD2. The ends lost 3 bases at V and 0 bases at J; junction bases unmatched: 2. Germline lookup yields CDR1 MDHEN and CDR2 SYDVKM. CDR3 length equals 14 residues. CDR3 sequence (DNA): TGTGCCAGCAGTTTTACGGGGGGCTCCTACGAGCAGTACTTC. Translating it yields CASSFTGGSYEQYF.

This clonotype was seen a few times. V is TRBV7-8 and J is TRBJ2-1; D could derive from TRBD1 or TRBD2 (5 bases each). V lost 4 bases, J lost 8 bases, and 24 bases lay in between. The CDR3 sequence is 17 residues long. Germline CDR1 reads SGHVS; CDR2 reads FQNEAQ. The DNA of the CDR3 is TGTGCCAGCAGCTCTACGACAGCCCCTCTTGGGACCGATGAGCAGTTCTTC. Translating it yields CASSSTTAPLGTDEQFF.

The J gene is TRBJ1-1, the V gene TRBV12-3 or TRBV12-4; D remains ambiguous. The V end was cut by 2 bases, the J end by 1 base, with 8 bases between. The CDR3 is 14 amino acids. CDR3: CASSLLRSNTEAFF. The CDR3 DNA reads as TGTGCCAGCAGTTTACTCAGATCGAACACTGAAGCTTTCTTT.

There are a few counts of this clonotype. The chain carries TRBV5-1 and TRBJ1-5, with TRBD1 matching 12 bases. The CDR3 has 17 residues. The germline V gene encodes CDR1 SGHRS and CDR2 YFSETQ. After removal of 4 bases from V and 3 bases from J, the junction contained 8 bases not matched to a gene. The CDR3 coding sequence is TGCGCCAGCAGCCCTTCGGGACAGGGGGCGTACAATCAGCCCCAGCATTTT. This codes for CASSPSGQGAYNQPQHF.

The gene calls are TRBV21-1 and TRBJ2-7; the D call TRBD2 from the table was never checked on the DNA. TRBV21-1 counts as a pseudogene. The CDR3 runs to 16 residues. The CDR3 coding sequence is TGTGCCAGCAGCAATTGGACTAGCGGAACCAACTACGAGCAGTACTTC. It encodes CASSNWTSGTNYEQYF.

This clonotype was counted only a few times. The rearrangement uses TRBV7-9 and TRBJ1-5; D unresolved. The V gene's germline CDR1 is SEHNR and CDR2 FQNEAQ (reference sequence). This CDR3 is 13 amino acids long. Trimming pared 3 bases from V and 3 bases from J, leaving 6 bases between. The CDR3, as DNA: TGTGCCAGCAGCTTCACAGACAATCAGCCCCAGCATTTT. Its translation is CASSFTDNQPQHF.

This clonotype has at least ten counts. The CDR3 sequence is CASSYSGTGGLRQPQHF. Here the CDR3 DNA reads TGTGCCAGCAGTTACTCAGGGACAGGGGGCCTCCGGCAGCCCCAGCATTTT. The chain is built from TRBV6-2 or TRBV6-3 and TRBJ1-5, with 12 bases fitting TRBD1. The junction had 7 bases not matched to a gene; V was cut back by 0 bases and J by 7 bases. In germline, CDR1 is MNHEY, CDR2 SVGEGT. The CDR3 length is 17 residues.

V gene TRBV2 combines with J gene TRBJ2-3, with 9 bases identical to TRBD2. The length of the CDR3 is 15 residues. V lost 4 bases, J lost 4 bases, and 6 bases stayed unmatched. CDR1 SNHLY and CDR2 FYNNEI come from the germline V gene. The CDR3 sequence is CASSVGTSTADTQYF. CDR3 in DNA: TGTGCCAGCAGTGTTGGGACTAGCACTGCAGATACGCAGTATTTT.

This clonotype was seen a handful of times. V and J are TRBV4-1 and TRBJ2-5; D not resolved. CDR1 and CDR2 from the germline V gene are MGHRA and YSYEKL. With 0 bases removed from V and 7 bases from J, the gap between germline ends came to 6 bases. The CDR3 consists of 12 residues. CDR3 residues: CASSQDLSTQYF. In DNA, the CDR3 is TGCGCCAGCAGCCAAGATTTATCGACCCAGTACTTC.

This clonotype showed up just a few times. V is TRBV20-1 and J is TRBJ1-5, with D possibly being TRBD1 (6 bases). Germline CDR1 is DFQATT and CDR2 is SNEGSKA (reference sequence). The CDR3 is 12 amino acids. V lost 6 bases, J lost 5 bases, and 11 bases lay in between. CDR3 in DNA: TGCAGTGCCCAGGGGCTAGATCAGCCCCAGCATTTT. Its translation: CSAQGLDQPQHF.

This clonotype occurred a few times. The chain carries TRBV15 and TRBJ2-1, with D tentatively TRBD1 (6 bases). Trimming took 1 base from V and 9 from J, leaving 16 bases between them. CDR3 length: 15 amino acids. Germline V gene lookup returns CDR1 LNHNV and CDR2 YYDKDF (reference sequence). The CDR3 sequence: CATSRGRDTPFEQFF. The DNA for the CDR3 is TGTGCCACCAGCAGAGGACGGGACACCCCATTTGAGCAGTTCTTC.

Worth noting for this clonotype: Germline is not matched at one junction end, which may reflect a read error. V and J are TRBV2 and TRBJ2-2; possibly TRBD1 or TRBD2 for D (5 bases each). There are 17 residues in the CDR3. CDR1 SNHLY and CDR2 FYNNEI come from the germline V gene. This CDR3 is CTSSINWDRSRTGELFF. CDR3 DNA sequence: TGTACCAGCAGTATTAACTGGGACCGTTCGCGCACCGGGGAGCTGTTTTTT.

This clonotype was counted at least ten times. The gene calls are TRBV27 and TRBJ2-1, with D perhaps matching TRBD2 (7 bases). CDR1 is MNHEY, CDR2 SMNVEV, per germline (reference sequence). The CDR3 runs 14 residues. Deletions cut 2 bases from V and 4 bases from J, with 9 bases between. As DNA, the CDR3 is TGTGCCAGCAGTTTAGGGGGGGCGTACAATGAGCAGTTCTTC. Amino acids: CASSLGGAYNEQFF.

This chain uses TRBV29-1 with TRBJ1-2; unclear D gene. The CDR3 consists of 10 residues. Germline-derived CDR1 and CDR2 are SQVTM and ANQGSEA. With 7 bases removed from V and 7 bases from J, the gap between germline ends came to 10 bases. Written as DNA, the CDR3 is TGCAGCGCCCTGACGCCTGGCTACACCTTC. It codes for CSALTPGYTF.

This clonotype was detected a few times. The rearrangement joins TRBV6-1 to TRBJ2-3; no firm D call. The V end lost 4 bases, the J end lost 1 base, and 9 bases lay between the germline ends. In germline, CDR1 is MNHNS, CDR2 SASEGT. The CDR3 runs to 14 residues. CDR3 region: CASSAFLGTDTQYF. In nucleotides, the CDR3 is TGTGCCAGCAGTGCCTTCCTGGGCACAGATACGCAGTATTTT.

This clonotype was seen only a few times. V and J are TRBV28 and TRBJ2-2; 7 bases are a match to TRBD1. The germline CDR1 and CDR2 sequences are MDHEN and SYDVKM. The CDR3 is 15 residues long. J lost 7 bases, V lost 4 bases, and 9 bases had no gene match. The CDR3 here is CASSSYRGRGGELFF. In nucleotides, the CDR3 is TGTGCCAGCAGTTCCTACAGGGGTCGGGGCGGGGAGCTGTTTTTT.

This rearrangement joins TRBV12-3 or TRBV12-4 to TRBJ1-4; TRBD1 is a possible D gene (5 bases). V was clipped by 4 bases and J by 8 bases, with 23 bases between them. The CDR3 is 17 residues long. The CDR3 bases are TGTGCCAGCAGTTCCGGAATCGGGACTCACCTGGGGGAAAAACTGTTTTTT. This encodes CASSSGIGTHLGEKLFF.

V and J are TRBV10-3 and TRBJ2-3, with TRBD2 matching 11 bases. J lost 4 bases, V lost 0 bases, and 6 bases had no gene match. CDR1 is ENHRY and CDR2 is SYGVKD in the germline V gene. There are 17 residues in the CDR3. The DNA for the CDR3 is TGTGCCATCAGTGAGTCGACACTAGCGGGGGTAGCAGATACGCAGTATTTT. Its translation: CAISESTLAGVADTQYF.

This sequence joins TRBV4-3 and TRBJ2-1, with 12 nucleotides matching TRBD2. With 0 bases clipped from V and 4 bases from J, the junction kept 4 bases outside the gene matches. Germline V gene data show CDR1 as LGHNA and CDR2 as YSLEER. The CDR3 runs 17 residues. The CDR3 DNA follows: TGCGCCAGCAGCCAAGATCAGCTAGCGGGGGGGTACAATGAGCAGTTCTTC. This encodes CASSQDQLAGGYNEQFF.

This chain links TRBV9 with TRBJ2-7, with D maybe TRBD1 (6 bases). The CDR3 runs 15 residues. Germline-derived CDR1 and CDR2 are SGDLS and YYNGEE. Trimming took 0 bases from V and 3 from J, leaving 13 bases between them. The CDR3 spells CASSVGQGNLYEQYF. CDR3 in DNA: TGTGCCAGCAGCGTAGGCCAGGGGAACCTCTACGAGCAGTACTTC.

The table lists this clonotype with many counts. This sequence joins TRBV6-5 and TRBJ2-5; D is possibly TRBD1 (6 bases). The V gene's germline CDR1 is MNHEY and CDR2 SVGAGI. CDR3 length: 15 residues. Trimming took 7 bases from V and 2 from J, leaving 17 bases between them. As DNA, the CDR3 is TGTGCCAGCATTTGGGACACTCTTTTGCAAGAGACCCAGTACTTC. The encoded protein is CASIWDTLLQETQYF.

The chain joins TRBV28 to TRBJ2-1, with 14 bases lining up with TRBD2. The germline V gene encodes CDR1 MDHEN and CDR2 SYDVKM. Trimming took 5 bases from V and 6 from J; bases not matched to a gene: 3. CDR3 length: 15 amino acids. The CDR3 region has the DNA TGTGCCAGCAGTGAGGGACTAGCGGGAGTCAATGAGCAGTTCTTC. Translated, it gives CASSEGLAGVNEQFF. Based on the CDR3 plus reference TRBV28 and TRBJ2-1, the full variable domain is DVKVTQSSRYLVKRTGEKVFLECVQDMDHENMFWYRQDPGLGLRLIYFSYDVKMKEKGDIPEGYSVSREKKERFSLILESASTNQTSMYLCASSEGLAGVNEQFFGPGTRLTVL.

This clonotype was picked up many times. V usage is TRBV20-1 and J usage is TRBJ1-5, with a tentative D call TRBD1 (5 bases). Looked up from germline, CDR1 is DFQATT and CDR2 is SNEGSKA (reference sequence). The V end was cut by 8 bases, the J end by 2 bases, with 22 bases between. This CDR3 has 16 residues. CDR3 DNA sequence: TGCAGTTCAGCCAACTTGGAAAGGGGAGGCAATCAGCCCCAGCATTTT. Encoded protein: CSSANLERGGNQPQHF.

This clonotype has more than one count but fewer than ten. The V call is TRBV4-2, the J call TRBJ2-1; TRBD2 matches 11 bases. The CDR3 extends over 16 amino acids. The J segment lost 6 bases and the V segment lost 2 bases, leaving 6 bases of the junction unmatched. Germline V gene lookup returns CDR1 LGHNA and CDR2 YNFKEQ. The CDR3 DNA reads as TGTGCCAGCAGCCAATATAGCGGGAGGGCCATCAATGAGCAGTTCTTC. Translating it yields CASSQYSGRAINEQFF.

This clonotype has only a few counts. V gene TRBV5-1 combines with J gene TRBJ1-1, with a weak D call TRBD1 (6 bases). Trimming cost V 1 base and J 2 bases, with 12 bases left between them. The germline V gene encodes CDR1 SGHRS and CDR2 YFSETQ. The length of the CDR3 is 15 residues. The CDR3 protein is CASSLYPTGNTEAFF. As DNA, the CDR3 is TGCGCCAGCAGCTTGTACCCGACAGGAAACACTGAAGCTTTCTTT.

This clonotype has just a few counts. The rearrangement joins TRBV10-3 to TRBJ2-7; D ambiguous. The CDR3 contains 12 residues. Trimming cost V 2 bases and J 3 bases, with 5 bases left between them. Germline CDR1 ENHRY, CDR2 SYGVKD. The CDR3 DNA reads TGTGCCATCAGTGAGGGGGACTACGAGCAGTACTTC. Its translation: CAISEGDYEQYF.

This clonotype was counted a few times. The chain links TRBV27 to TRBJ2-1, with 10 bases identical to TRBD1. This CDR3 region has 16 residues. Germline assignment: CDR1 MNHEY and CDR2 SMNVEV (reference sequence). The junction had 5 bases not matched to a gene; V was cut back by 2 bases and J by 4 bases. The CDR3, as DNA: TGTGCCAGCAGTTTAATCGGACAGGGGGATTACAATGAGCAGTTCTTC. The encoded protein is CASSLIGQGDYNEQFF.